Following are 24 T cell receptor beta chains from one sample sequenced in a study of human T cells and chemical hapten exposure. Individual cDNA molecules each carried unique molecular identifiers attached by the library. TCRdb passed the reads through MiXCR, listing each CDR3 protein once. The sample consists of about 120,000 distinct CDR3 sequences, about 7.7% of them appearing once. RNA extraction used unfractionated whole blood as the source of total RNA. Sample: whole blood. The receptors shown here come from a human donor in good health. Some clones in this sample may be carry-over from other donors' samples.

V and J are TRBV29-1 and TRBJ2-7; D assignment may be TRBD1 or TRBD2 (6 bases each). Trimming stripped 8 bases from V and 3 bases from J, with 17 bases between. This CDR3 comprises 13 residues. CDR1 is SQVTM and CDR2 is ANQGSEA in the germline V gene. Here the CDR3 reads CSFGLGGGYEQYF. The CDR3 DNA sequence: TGCAGCTTCGGTCTAGGGGGAGGCTACGAGCAGTACTTC.

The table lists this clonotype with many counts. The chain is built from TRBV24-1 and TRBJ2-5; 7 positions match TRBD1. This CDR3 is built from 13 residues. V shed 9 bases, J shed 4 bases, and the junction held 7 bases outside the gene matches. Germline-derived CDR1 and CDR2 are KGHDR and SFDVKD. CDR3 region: CATQGTVGETQYF. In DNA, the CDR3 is TGTGCCACCCAAGGGACAGTGGGAGAGACCCAGTACTTC.

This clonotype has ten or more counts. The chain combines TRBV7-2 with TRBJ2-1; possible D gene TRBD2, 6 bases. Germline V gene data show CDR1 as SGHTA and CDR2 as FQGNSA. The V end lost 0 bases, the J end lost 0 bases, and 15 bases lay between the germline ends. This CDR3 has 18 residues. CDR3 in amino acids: CASSLAGGPLSSYNEQFF. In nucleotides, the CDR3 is TGTGCCAGCAGCTTAGCGGGGGGACCCCTGAGCTCCTACAATGAGCAGTTCTTC. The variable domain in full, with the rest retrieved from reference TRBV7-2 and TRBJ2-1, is GAGVSQSPSNKVTEKGKDVELRCDPISGHTALYWYRQSLGQGLEFLIYFQGNSAPDKSGLPSDRFSAERTGGSVSTLTIQRTQQEDSAVYLCASSLAGGPLSSYNEQFFGPGTRLTVL.

DNA of the CDR3: TGTGCCAGCAGTTTAGACCTTCACACCGACAATGAGCAGTTCTTC. It translates to CASSLDLHTDNEQFF. The chain uses TRBV12-3 or TRBV12-4 and TRBJ2-1; no definite D call. The CDR3 has 15 residues. The V end was cut by 1 base, the J end by 5 bases, with 12 bases between.

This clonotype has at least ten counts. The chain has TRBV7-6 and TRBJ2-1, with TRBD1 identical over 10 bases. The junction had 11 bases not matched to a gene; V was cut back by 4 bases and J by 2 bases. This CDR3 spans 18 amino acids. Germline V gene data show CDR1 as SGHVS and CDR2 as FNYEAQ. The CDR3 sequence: CASSSGTGVLLTYNEQFF. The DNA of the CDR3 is TGTGCCAGCAGCTCCGGGACAGGGGTGTTACTGACCTACAATGAGCAGTTCTTC.

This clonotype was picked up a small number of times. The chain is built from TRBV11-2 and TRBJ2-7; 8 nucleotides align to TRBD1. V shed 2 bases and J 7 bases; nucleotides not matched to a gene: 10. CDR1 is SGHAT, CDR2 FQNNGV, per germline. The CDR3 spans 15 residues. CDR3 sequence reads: CASSLSRTGYEEQYF. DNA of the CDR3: TGTGCCAGCAGCTTATCTAGGACAGGGTACGAAGAGCAGTACTTC.

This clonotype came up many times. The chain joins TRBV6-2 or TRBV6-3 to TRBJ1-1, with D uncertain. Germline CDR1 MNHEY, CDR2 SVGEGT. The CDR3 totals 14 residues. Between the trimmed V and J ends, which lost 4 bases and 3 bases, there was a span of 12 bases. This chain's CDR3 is CASSSGAIYTEAFF. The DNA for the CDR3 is TGTGCCAGCAGTTCAGGCGCTATTTACACTGAAGCTTTCTTT.

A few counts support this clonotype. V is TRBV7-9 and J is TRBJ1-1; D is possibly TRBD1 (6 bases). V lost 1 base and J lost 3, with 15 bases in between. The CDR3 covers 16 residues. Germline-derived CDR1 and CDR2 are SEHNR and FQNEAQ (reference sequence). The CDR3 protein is CASSLVSGAGYTEAFF. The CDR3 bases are TGTGCCAGCAGCTTAGTATCAGGGGCGGGGTACACTGAAGCTTTCTTT.

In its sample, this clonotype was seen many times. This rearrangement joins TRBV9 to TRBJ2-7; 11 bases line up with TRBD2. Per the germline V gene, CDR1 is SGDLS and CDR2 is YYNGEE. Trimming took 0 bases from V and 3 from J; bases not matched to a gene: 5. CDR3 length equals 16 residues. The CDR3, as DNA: TGTGCCAGCAGCGTAGCTGGGACTAGCGGATACTACGAGCAGTACTTC. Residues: CASSVAGTSGYYEQYF.

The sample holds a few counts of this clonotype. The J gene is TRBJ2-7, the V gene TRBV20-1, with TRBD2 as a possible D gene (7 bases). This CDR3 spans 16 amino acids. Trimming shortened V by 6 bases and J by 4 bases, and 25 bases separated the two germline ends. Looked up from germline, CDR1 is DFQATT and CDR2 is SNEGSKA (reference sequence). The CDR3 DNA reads TGCAGTGCAGAGGACCGCGGGGGCTACGATCGTTACGAGCAGTACTTC. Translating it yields CSAEDRGGYDRYEQYF.

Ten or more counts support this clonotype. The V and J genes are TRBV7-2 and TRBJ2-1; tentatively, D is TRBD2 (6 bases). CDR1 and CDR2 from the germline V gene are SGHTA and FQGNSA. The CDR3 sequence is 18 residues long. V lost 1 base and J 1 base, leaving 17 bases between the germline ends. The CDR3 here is CASSLVYRASVSYNEQFF. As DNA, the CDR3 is TGTGCCAGCAGCTTAGTGTATCGGGCTAGCGTGTCCTACAATGAGCAGTTCTTC.

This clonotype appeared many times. Here the CDR3 DNA reads TGTGCCAGCAGCTTTGGTGACAGGAACACTGAAGCTTTCTTT. Protein sequence: CASSFGDRNTEAFF. This rearrangement joins TRBV7-8 to TRBJ1-1; a weak D match, TRBD1 (5 bases). V was cut by 3 bases and J by 1 base, with 9 bases left in between. The CDR3 extends over 14 amino acids. CDR1 and CDR2 from the germline V gene are SGHVS and FQNEAQ.

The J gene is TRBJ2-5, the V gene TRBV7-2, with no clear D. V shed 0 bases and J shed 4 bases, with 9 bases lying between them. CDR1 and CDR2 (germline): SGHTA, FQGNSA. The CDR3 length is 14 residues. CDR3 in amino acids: CASSLAGLGETQYF. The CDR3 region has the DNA TGTGCCAGCAGCTTAGCTGGGTTGGGAGAGACCCAGTACTTC.

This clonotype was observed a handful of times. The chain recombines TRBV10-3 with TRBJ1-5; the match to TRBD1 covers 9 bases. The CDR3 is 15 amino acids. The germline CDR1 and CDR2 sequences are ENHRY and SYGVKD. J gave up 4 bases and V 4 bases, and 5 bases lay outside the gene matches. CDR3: CAISAGQGLNQPQHF. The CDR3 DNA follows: TGTGCCATCAGTGCCGGACAGGGGCTGAATCAGCCCCAGCATTTT.

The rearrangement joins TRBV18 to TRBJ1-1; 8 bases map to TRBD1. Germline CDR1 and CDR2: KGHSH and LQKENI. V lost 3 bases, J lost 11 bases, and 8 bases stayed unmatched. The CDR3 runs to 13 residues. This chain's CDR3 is CASSPERQGSAFF. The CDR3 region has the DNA TGTGCCAGCTCACCTGAGAGACAGGGGTCGGCTTTCTTT.

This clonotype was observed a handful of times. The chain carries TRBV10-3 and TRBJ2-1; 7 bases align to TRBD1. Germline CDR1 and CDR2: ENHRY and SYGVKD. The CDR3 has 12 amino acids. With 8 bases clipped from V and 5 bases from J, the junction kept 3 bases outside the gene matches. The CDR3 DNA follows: TGTGCCATCGGACAGGTTAACAATGAGCAGTTCTTC. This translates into CAIGQVNNEQFF.

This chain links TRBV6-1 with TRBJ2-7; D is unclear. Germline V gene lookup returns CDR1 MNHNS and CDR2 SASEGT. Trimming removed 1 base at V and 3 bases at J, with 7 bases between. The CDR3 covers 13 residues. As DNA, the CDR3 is TGTGCCAGCAGTGAAGAGCCACACTACGAGCAGTACTTC. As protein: CASSEEPHYEQYF.

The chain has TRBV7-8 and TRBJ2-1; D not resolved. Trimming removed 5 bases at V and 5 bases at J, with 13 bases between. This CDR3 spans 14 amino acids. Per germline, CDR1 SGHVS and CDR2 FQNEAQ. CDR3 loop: CASSLGDVNNEQFF. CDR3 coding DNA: TGTGCCAGCAGCCTCGGCGATGTAAACAATGAGCAGTTCTTC.

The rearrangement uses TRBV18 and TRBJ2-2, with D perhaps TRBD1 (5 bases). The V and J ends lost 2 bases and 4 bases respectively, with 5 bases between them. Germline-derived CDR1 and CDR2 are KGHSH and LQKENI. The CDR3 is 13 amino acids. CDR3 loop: CASSPDSTGELFF. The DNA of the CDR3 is TGTGCCAGCTCACCAGACAGCACCGGGGAGCTGTTTTTT.

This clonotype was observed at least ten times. CDR3 loop: CASNRAPASDSPLHF. The CDR3 nucleotides read TGCGCCAGCAACCGGGCCCCAGCATCCGATTCACCCCTCCACTTT. The chain links TRBV5-1 to TRBJ1-6; D is undetermined. Germline V gene lookup returns CDR1 SGHRS and CDR2 YFSETQ. The CDR3 runs 15 residues. V shed 6 bases and J shed 8 bases, with 18 bases lying between them.

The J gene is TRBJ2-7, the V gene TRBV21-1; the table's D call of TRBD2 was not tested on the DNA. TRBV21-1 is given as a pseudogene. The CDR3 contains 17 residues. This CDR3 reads CASSKIVGGAGGGEQYF. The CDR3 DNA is TGTGCCAGCAGCAAAATTGTCGGAGGAGCGGGAGGTGGCGAGCAGTACTTC.

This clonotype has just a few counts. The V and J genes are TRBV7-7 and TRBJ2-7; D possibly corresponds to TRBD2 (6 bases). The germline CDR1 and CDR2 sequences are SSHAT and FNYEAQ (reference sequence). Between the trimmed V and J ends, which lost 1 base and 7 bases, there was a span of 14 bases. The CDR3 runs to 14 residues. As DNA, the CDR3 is TGTGCCAGCAGCTTAGAAGGGCAGGGAGGAGAGCAGTACTTC. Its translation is CASSLEGQGGEQYF.

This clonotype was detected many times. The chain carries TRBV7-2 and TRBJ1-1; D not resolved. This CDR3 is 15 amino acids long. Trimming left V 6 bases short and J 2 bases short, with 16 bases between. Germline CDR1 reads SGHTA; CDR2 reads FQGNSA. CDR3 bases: TGTGCCAGCAGTTCATCCGCGGGCCTAAACACTGAAGCTTTCTTT. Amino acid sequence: CASSSSAGLNTEAFF.

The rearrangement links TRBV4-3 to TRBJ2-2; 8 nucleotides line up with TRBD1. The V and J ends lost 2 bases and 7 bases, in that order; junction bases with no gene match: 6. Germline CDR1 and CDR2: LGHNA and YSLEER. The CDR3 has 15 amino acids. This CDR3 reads CASSQRTGSGGELFF. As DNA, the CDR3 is TGCGCCAGCAGCCAACGGACAGGGTCCGGCGGGGAGCTGTTTTTT.